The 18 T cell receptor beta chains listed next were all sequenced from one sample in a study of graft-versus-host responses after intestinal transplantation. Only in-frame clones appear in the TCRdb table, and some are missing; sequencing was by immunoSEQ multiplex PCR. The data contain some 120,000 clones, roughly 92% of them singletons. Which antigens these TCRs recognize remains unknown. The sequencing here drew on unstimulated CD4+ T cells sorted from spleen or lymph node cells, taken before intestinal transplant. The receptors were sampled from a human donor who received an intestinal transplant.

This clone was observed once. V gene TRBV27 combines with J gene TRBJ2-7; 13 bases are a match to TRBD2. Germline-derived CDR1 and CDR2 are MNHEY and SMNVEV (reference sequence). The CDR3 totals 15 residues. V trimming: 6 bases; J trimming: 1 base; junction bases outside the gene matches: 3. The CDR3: CASSRLAGGSYEQYF. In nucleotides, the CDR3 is TGTGCCAGCAGCCGACTAGCGGGGGGTTCCTACGAGCAGTACTTC.

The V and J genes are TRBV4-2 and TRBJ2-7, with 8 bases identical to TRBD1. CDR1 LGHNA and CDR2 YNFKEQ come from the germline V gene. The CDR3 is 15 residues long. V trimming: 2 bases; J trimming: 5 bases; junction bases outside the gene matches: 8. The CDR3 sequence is CASSQPTRGPDEQYF. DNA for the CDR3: TGTGCCAGCAGCCAACCCACCAGGGGGCCAGACGAGCAGTACTTC.

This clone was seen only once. In DNA, the CDR3 is TGCGCCAGCAGTGAGACTAGCGGGGGGACCACAGATACGCAGTATTTT. Encoded protein: CASSETSGGTTDTQYF. V gene TRBV10-2 combines with J gene TRBJ2-3; TRBD2 aligns across 12 bases. CDR3 length equals 16 residues. CDR1 is WSHSY and CDR2 is SAAADI in the germline V gene. V lost 2 bases, J lost 2 bases, and 2 bases stayed unmatched.

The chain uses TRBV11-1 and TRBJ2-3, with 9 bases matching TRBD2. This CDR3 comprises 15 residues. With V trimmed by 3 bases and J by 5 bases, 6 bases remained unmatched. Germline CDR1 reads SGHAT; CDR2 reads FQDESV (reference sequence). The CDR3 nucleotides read TGTGCCAGCAGCTTTGTAGAGACTAGCGGAGATACGCAGTATTTT. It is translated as CASSFVETSGDTQYF.

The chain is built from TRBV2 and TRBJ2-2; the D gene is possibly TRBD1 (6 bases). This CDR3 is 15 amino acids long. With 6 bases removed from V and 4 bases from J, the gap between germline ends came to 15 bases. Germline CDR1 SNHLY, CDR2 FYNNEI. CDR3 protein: CASRRTVGITGELFF. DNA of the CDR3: TGTGCCAGCAGGCGGACAGTCGGGATCACCGGGGAGCTGTTTTTT. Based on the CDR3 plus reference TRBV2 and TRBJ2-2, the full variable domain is EPEVTQTPSHQVTQMGQEVILRCVPISNHLYFYWYRQILGQKVEFLVSFYNNEISEKSEIFDDQFSVERPDGSNFTLKIRSTKLEDSAMYFCASRRTVGITGELFFGEGSRLTVL.

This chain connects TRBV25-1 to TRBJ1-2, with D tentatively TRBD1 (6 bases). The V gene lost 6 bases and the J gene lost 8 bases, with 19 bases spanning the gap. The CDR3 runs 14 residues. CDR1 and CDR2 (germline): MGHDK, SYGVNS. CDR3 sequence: CASSSLGGGRGYTF. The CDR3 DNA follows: TGTGCCAGCAGCTCCCTCGGAGGGGGGAGGGGCTACACCTTC.

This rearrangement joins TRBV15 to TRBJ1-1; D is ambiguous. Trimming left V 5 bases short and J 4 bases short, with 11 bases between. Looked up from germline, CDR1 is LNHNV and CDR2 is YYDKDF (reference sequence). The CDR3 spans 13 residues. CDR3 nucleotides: TGTGCCACCAGCGGCCAAGTGGGCACTGAAGCTTTCTTT. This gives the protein CATSGQVGTEAFF. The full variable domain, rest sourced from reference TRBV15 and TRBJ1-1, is DAMVIQNPRYQVTQFGKPVTLSCSQTLNHNVMYWYQQKSSQAPKLLFHYYDKDFNNEADTPDNFQSRRPNTSFCFLDIRSPGLGDTAMYLCATSGQVGTEAFFGQGTRLTVV.

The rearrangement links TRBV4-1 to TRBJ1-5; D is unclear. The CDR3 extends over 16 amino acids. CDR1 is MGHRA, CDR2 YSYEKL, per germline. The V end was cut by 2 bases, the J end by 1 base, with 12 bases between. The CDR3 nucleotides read TGCGCCAGCAGCCAAACCTACTACAGAAGCAATCAGCCCCAGCATTTT. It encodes CASSQTYYRSNQPQHF.

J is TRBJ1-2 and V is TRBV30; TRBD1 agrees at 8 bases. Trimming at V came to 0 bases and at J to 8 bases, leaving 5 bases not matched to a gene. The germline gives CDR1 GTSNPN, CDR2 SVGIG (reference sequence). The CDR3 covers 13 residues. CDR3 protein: CAWSVQGAVGYTF. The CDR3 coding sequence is TGTGCCTGGAGTGTTCAGGGGGCGGTGGGCTACACCTTC.

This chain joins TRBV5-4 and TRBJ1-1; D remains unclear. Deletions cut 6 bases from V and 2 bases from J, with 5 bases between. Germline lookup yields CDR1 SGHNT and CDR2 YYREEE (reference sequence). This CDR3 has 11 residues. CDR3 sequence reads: CASNDNTEAFF. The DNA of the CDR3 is TGTGCCAGCAACGACAACACTGAAGCTTTCTTT.

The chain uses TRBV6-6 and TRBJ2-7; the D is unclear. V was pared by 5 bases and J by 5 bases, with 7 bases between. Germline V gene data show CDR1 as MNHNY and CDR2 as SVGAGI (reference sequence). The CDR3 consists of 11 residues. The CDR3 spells CASSPSHEQYF. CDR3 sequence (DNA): TGTGCCAGCAGTCCCAGCCACGAGCAGTACTTC.

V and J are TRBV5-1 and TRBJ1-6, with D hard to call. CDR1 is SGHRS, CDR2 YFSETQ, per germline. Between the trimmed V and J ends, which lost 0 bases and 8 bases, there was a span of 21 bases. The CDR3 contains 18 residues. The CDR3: CASSLGPSLQLGDSPLHF. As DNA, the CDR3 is TGCGCCAGCAGCTTGGGGCCCTCCCTACAGCTCGGTGATTCACCCCTCCACTTT.

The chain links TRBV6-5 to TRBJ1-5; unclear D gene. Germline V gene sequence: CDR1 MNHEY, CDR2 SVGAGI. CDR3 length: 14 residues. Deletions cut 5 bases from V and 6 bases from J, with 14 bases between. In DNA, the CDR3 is TGTGCCAGCAGTGACGGGGTTGGGTTTCAGCCCCAGCATTTT. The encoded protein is CASSDGVGFQPQHF.

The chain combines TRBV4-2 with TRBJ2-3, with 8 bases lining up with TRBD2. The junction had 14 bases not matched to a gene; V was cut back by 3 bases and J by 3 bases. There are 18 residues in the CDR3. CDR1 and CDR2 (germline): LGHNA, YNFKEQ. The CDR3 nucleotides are TGTGCCAGCAGCCAGGAGAAAACCGGGGGGGGCTGGACAGATACGCAGTATTTT. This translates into CASSQEKTGGGWTDTQYF.

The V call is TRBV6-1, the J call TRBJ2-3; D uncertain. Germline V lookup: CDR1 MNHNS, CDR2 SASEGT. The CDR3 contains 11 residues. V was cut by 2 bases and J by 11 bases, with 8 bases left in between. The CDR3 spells CASSERAGQYF. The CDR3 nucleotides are TGTGCCAGCAGTGAAAGGGCCGGGCAGTATTTT.

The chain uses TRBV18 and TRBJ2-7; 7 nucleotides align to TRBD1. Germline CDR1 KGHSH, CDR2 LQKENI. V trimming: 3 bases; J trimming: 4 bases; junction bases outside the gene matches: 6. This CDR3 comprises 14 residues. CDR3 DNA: TGTGCCAGCTCACCCGAAGGGGGCGGGTACGAGCAGTACTTC. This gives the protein CASSPEGGGYEQYF.

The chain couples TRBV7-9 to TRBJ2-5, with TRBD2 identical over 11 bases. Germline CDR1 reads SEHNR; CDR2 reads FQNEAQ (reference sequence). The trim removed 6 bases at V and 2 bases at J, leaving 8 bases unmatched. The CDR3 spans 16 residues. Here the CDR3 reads CASSLGSSGGQETQYF. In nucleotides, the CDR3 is TGTGCCAGCAGTTTGGGGTCTAGCGGGGGGCAAGAGACCCAGTACTTC.

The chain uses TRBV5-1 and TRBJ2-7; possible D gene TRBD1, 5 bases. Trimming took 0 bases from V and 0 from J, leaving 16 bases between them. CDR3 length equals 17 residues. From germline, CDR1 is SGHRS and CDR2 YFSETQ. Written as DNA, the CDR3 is TGCGCCAGCAGCTTGGCCTTGTCGACAGAGAACTCCTACGAGCAGTACTTC. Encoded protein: CASSLALSTENSYEQYF.